This T cell receptor beta chain originates from a study of beta chain features in type 1 diabetes. Study findings and constraints: Whether TCRB rearrangement is influenced by HLA type went unresolved here. In all four CD4+ subsets, TCRB CDR3 length was significantly, moderately reduced in type 1 diabetes.

The V gene lost 1 base and the J gene lost 7 bases, with 7 bases spanning the gap. The V gene's germline CDR1 is GTSNPN and CDR2 SVGIG (reference sequence). The CDR3 is 11 residues long. Only one heparinised blood draw was taken per donor, and its volume averaged approximately 120 mL. Via the markers CD45RO/CCR7/CD25/CD127/CD95/CD27, stem cell-like memory, regulatory, central memory and naive CD4+ cells were sorted. Every sorted population was more than 98% pure. cDNA synthesis used the whole RNA isolate, giving expressed TCRB sequences. Measured with immunoSEQ multiplex PCR; TCRdb has only the in-frame clones, and not every one. Here the sample spans 550,000 to 850,000 clones, over 10% being singletons. This clone showed up just a few times. What it binds is unknown.

V gene TRBV30 combines with J gene TRBJ1-1; D gene unclear. Sequenced input: naive CD4+ T cells from blood. The source of this sequence is a man aged 18 to 29 with type 1 diabetes. Here the CDR3 reads CAWSGTVEAFF. The CDR3 bases are TGTGCCTGGAGTGGGACGGTTGAAGCTTTCTTT.